A single sample is the source of the 25 T cell receptor beta chains below, sequenced in a study of early T cells in non-severe SARS-CoV-2 infection. TCRdb reprocessed the 5' RACE reads via MiXCR and lists one record per CDR3 protein. Of 100,000 to 130,000 distinct CDR3 sequences in the sample, about 12% were seen once. The material sequenced was whole blood. The receptors come from an adult who was a healthcare worker with PCR-confirmed SARS-CoV-2 infection or an uninfected control (not recorded which).

This clonotype came up many times. The chain combines TRBV11-1 with TRBJ2-7; D is perhaps TRBD2 (6 bases). This CDR3 has 15 amino acids. V lost 3 bases, J lost 5 bases, and 17 bases lay in between. The germline V gene has CDR1 SGHAT and CDR2 FQDESV (reference sequence). As DNA, the CDR3 is TGTGCCAGCAGCTTCCTACCCAACGGGGGTCACGAGCAGTACTTC. As protein: CASSFLPNGGHEQYF.

This clonotype has more than one count but fewer than ten. The rearrangement links TRBV7-3 to TRBJ2-5; TRBD1 might be the D (7 bases). Per the germline V gene, CDR1 is SGHTA and CDR2 is FQGTGA. The V gene lost 2 bases and the J gene lost 5 bases, with 15 bases spanning the gap. The CDR3 loop spans 15 amino acids. CDR3 DNA: TGTGCCAGCAGCTTACTCGGCAGGGGGGACGAGACCCAGTACTTC. This translates into CASSLLGRGDETQYF.

Only a few counts were recorded for this clonotype. The rearrangement uses TRBV30 and TRBJ2-3, with D perhaps given as TRBD1 or TRBD2 (6 bases each). Germline CDR1 is GTSNPN and CDR2 is SVGIG (reference sequence). This CDR3 is built from 18 residues. The ends were cut back, 3 bases at V and 1 base at J, with 23 bases in the middle. The CDR3 reads CAWSQPTIPGAGTDTQYF. The CDR3 DNA reads as TGTGCCTGGAGCCAACCCACCATCCCGGGGGCTGGCACAGATACGCAGTATTTT. The variable domain in full, with the rest retrieved from reference TRBV30 and TRBJ2-3, is SQTIHQWPATLVQPVGSPLSLECTVEGTSNPNLYWYRQAAGRGLQLLFYSVGIGQISSEVPQNLSASRPQDRQFILSSKKLLLSDSGFYLCAWSQPTIPGAGTDTQYFGPGTRLTVL.

This clonotype was counted between two and nine times. V gene TRBV18 combines with J gene TRBJ1-5; 7 bases agree with TRBD1. The V gene's germline CDR1 is KGHSH and CDR2 LQKENI. The CDR3 is 15 amino acids. Germline trimming cut 6 bases from V and 5 bases from J; bases unmatched to any gene: 10. The CDR3 coding sequence is TGTGCCAGCTCGCTTGACAGGGTCCCTGATCAGCCCCAGCATTTT. Its protein product is CASSLDRVPDQPQHF. Drawing the rest from reference TRBV18 and TRBJ1-5, the complete variable domain is NAGVMQNPRHLVRRRGQEARLRCSPMKGHSHVYWYRQLPEEGLKFMVYLQKENIIDESGMPKERFSAEFPKEGPSILRIQQVVRGDSAAYFCASSLDRVPDQPQHFGDGTRLSIL.

This clonotype was recorded a few times. The chain employs TRBV7-2 and TRBJ2-7, with 9 bases identical to TRBD2. The CDR3 covers 17 residues. With 6 bases clipped from V and 3 bases from J, the junction kept 15 bases outside the gene matches. The germline CDR1 and CDR2 sequences are SGHTA and FQGNSA. The chain's CDR3 is CASSPMGGGRASYEQYF. CDR3 DNA sequence: TGTGCCAGCAGTCCTATGGGCGGCGGGAGGGCCAGCTACGAGCAGTACTTC.

There are many counts of this clonotype. The V call is TRBV12-3 or TRBV12-4, the J call TRBJ2-3; TRBD1 or TRBD2 may be the D gene (6 bases each). V was shortened by 7 bases and J by 2 bases, with 19 bases between the two germline ends. This CDR3 has 16 amino acids. The CDR3 here is CASNFRSGGPTDTQYF. The CDR3 DNA follows: TGTGCCAGCAATTTCAGATCCGGGGGCCCCACAGATACGCAGTATTTT.

This clonotype has at least ten counts. The rearrangement uses TRBV7-9 and TRBJ1-1; D ambiguous. The germline gives CDR1 SEHNR, CDR2 FQNEAQ (reference sequence). The CDR3 is 13 residues long. The V and J ends lost 0 bases and 1 base respectively, with 3 bases between them. The CDR3 DNA follows: TGTGCCAGCAGCTTAGCAGGGAACACTGAAGCTTTCTTT. Translation: CASSLAGNTEAFF.

Turning to this clonotype: A read error may produce the germline difference seen at one junction end. The chain uses TRBV19 and TRBJ1-2, with 7 bases lining up with TRBD1. The germline CDR1 and CDR2 sequences are LNHDA and SQIVND (reference sequence). CDR3 length equals 16 residues. The CDR3 coding sequence is TGTGCCAGTAGTATGGGGAACGGCAGGGGGATGAATGGCCACACCTTC. The encoded protein is CASSMGNGRGMNGHTF.

This clonotype has just a few counts. V and J are TRBV7-9 and TRBJ2-7, with 13 bases that match TRBD2. V was pared by 6 bases and J by 2 bases, with 13 bases of the junction left unmatched. This CDR3 has 18 amino acids. Germline CDR1 is SEHNR and CDR2 is FQNEAQ (reference sequence). The CDR3 region has the DNA TGTGCCAGCAGTTCAACCCGAGGACTAGCGGGAGCTCCCTACGAGCAGTACTTC. Protein sequence: CASSSTRGLAGAPYEQYF. Complete variable domain (other parts from reference TRBV7-9 and TRBJ2-7): DTGVSQNPRHKITKRGQNVTFRCDPISEHNRLYWYRQTLGQGPEFLTYFQNEAQLEKSRLLSDRFSAERPKGSFSTLEIQRTEQGDSAMYLCASSSTRGLAGAPYEQYFGPGTRLTVT.

This clonotype was counted at least ten times. The V call is TRBV29-1, the J call TRBJ2-1; 12 positions match TRBD2. The CDR3 consists of 18 residues. Germline CDR1 and CDR2: SQVTM and ANQGSEA. Unmatched junction bases numbered 12, after V lost 3 bases and J lost 3 bases. The CDR3 DNA follows: TGCAGCGTTGAGGTTTGGGAACCGGGACTAGCGGGCTACAATGAGCAGTTCTTC. It translates to CSVEVWEPGLAGYNEQFF.

In its sample, this clonotype was seen many times. The chain links TRBV10-3 to TRBJ2-6; no clear D. The V and J ends lost 11 bases and 0 bases respectively, with 8 bases between them. Germline V gives CDR1 ENHRY, CDR2 SYGVKD. The CDR3 is made up of 13 amino acids. The CDR3 region is CAATRSGANVLTF. The CDR3 DNA sequence: TGTGCCGCTACACGCTCTGGGGCCAACGTCCTGACTTTC.

This clonotype was counted between two and nine times. The V and J genes are TRBV11-2 and TRBJ2-7; D is unresolved. This CDR3 is built from 15 residues. Germline loops: CDR1 SGHAT, CDR2 FQNNGV. The V gene lost 1 base and the J gene lost 3 bases, with 13 bases spanning the gap. CDR3 residues: CASSLAQVSYYEQYF. CDR3 bases: TGTGCCAGCAGCTTAGCCCAGGTGTCTTACTACGAGCAGTACTTC.

This clonotype appeared many times. The chain carries TRBV6-1 and TRBJ2-1; perhaps TRBD2 as D (5 bases). The V gene's germline CDR1 is MNHNS and CDR2 SASEGT. V lost 5 bases to trimming and J lost 3 bases, with 20 bases between them. The CDR3 runs 17 residues. Written as DNA, the CDR3 is TGTGCCAGCAGTAACTCCCTGGGCGGGTCGGGCTACAATGAGCAGTTCTTC. It encodes CASSNSLGGSGYNEQFF.

This clonotype was detected only a few times. The chain recombines TRBV7-2 with TRBJ2-1, with 7 bases aligning to TRBD2. Germline values: CDR1 SGHTA, CDR2 FQGNSA. V was clipped by 6 bases and J by 7 bases; unmatched bases: 12. The CDR3 contains 15 residues. The CDR3 region is CASRETRTRANEQFF. CDR3 sequence (DNA): TGTGCCAGCAGAGAGACCCGGACTAGGGCGAATGAGCAGTTCTTC.

This chain uses TRBV10-3 with TRBJ2-7; unclear D gene. The CDR3 consists of 11 residues. V lost 4 bases and J 1 base, leaving 2 bases between the germline ends. Germline V gene data show CDR1 as ENHRY and CDR2 as SYGVKD. The CDR3 here is CAISGSYEQYF. The CDR3 DNA is TGTGCCATCAGTGGTTCCTACGAGCAGTACTTC.

This clonotype was seen many times. This sequence joins TRBV14 and TRBJ1-4; TRBD1 is a possible D gene (5 bases). From germline, CDR1 is SGHDN and CDR2 FVKESK. The CDR3 sequence is 16 residues long. V lost 0 bases to trimming and J lost 8 bases, with 16 bases between them. The DNA of the CDR3 is TGTGCCAGCAGCCAAGAAGGTCCAGGGATCTGGGAAAAACTGTTTTTT. Translated, it gives CASSQEGPGIWEKLFF.

This clonotype was seen only a few times. V usage is TRBV6-2 or TRBV6-3 and J usage is TRBJ2-1; D is unresolved. This CDR3 region has 14 residues. The germline V gene has CDR1 MNHEY and CDR2 SVGEGT. Deletions cut 5 bases from V and 12 bases from J, with 20 bases between. The CDR3 nucleotides read TGTGCCAGCAGTACCTCGTCGCCACCTCCTCGGCAGTTCTTC. This sequence encodes CASSTSSPPPRQFF.

The table lists this clonotype with many counts. V usage is TRBV20-1 and J usage is TRBJ2-7, with unresolved D. Trimming took off 3 bases at V and 6 bases at J, with 15 bases between the two ends. The length of the CDR3 is 13 residues. The V gene's germline CDR1 is DFQATT and CDR2 SNEGSKA (reference sequence). In DNA form, the CDR3 reads TGCAGTGCTAGGAGGCCGTCGACCGTCGAGCAGTACTTC. Translation gives CSARRPSTVEQYF.

This clonotype was observed a few times. This chain joins TRBV6-5 and TRBJ2-1; D possibly corresponds to TRBD2 (5 bases). The CDR3 loop spans 17 amino acids. Germline V gives CDR1 MNHEY, CDR2 SVGAGI. The V end lost 0 bases, the J end lost 4 bases, and 16 bases lay between the germline ends. In nucleotides, the CDR3 is TGTGCCAGCAGTTACTCCCCGGGCCAGCGGCTTTACAATGAGCAGTTCTTC. Amino acids: CASSYSPGQRLYNEQFF.

The chain couples TRBV2 to TRBJ1-2; D unclear. The CDR3 runs 12 residues. CDR1 SNHLY and CDR2 FYNNEI come from the germline V gene. The V end lost 7 bases, the J end lost 7 bases, and 13 bases lay between the germline ends. The CDR3 sequence is CASTYNTVGYTF. CDR3 in DNA: TGTGCCAGCACATATAATACAGTTGGCTACACCTTC.

This clonotype was observed at least ten times. J is TRBJ2-1 and V is TRBV11-2; 8 bases fit TRBD2. Germline V gene lookup returns CDR1 SGHAT and CDR2 FQNNGV. The junction had 9 bases not matched to a gene; V was cut back by 5 bases and J by 0 bases. This CDR3 contains 17 residues. The CDR3, as DNA: TGTGCCAGCAGCCCGGACAGCGGACTAGCCTCCTACAATGAGCAGTTCTTC. Translating gives CASSPDSGLASYNEQFF.

Ten or more counts support this clonotype. The chain employs TRBV2 and TRBJ2-3, with TRBD2 matching over 7 bases. The CDR3 has 12 residues. Germline CDR1 SNHLY, CDR2 FYNNEI. With V trimmed by 8 bases and J by 5 bases, 4 bases remained unmatched. This chain's CDR3 is CASRGGVDTQYF. DNA of the CDR3: TGTGCCAGCCGCGGGGGAGTAGATACGCAGTATTTT.

This clonotype has a count of ten or more. The chain links TRBV6-5 to TRBJ2-3; weak D call: TRBD2 (7 bases). Germline V gene sequence: CDR1 MNHEY, CDR2 SVGAGI. Deletions cut 0 bases from V and 3 bases from J, with 16 bases between. The CDR3 is made up of 17 amino acids. The CDR3 coding sequence is TGTGCCAGCAGTTACTCTGGAGGGGGGGGCCTAACAGATACGCAGTATTTT. Translated, it gives CASSYSGGGGLTDTQYF.

The table lists this clonotype with many counts. The rearrangement joins TRBV27 to TRBJ1-5, with a possible D match to TRBD1 (5 bases). Germline V gives CDR1 MNHEY, CDR2 SMNVEV (reference sequence). CDR3 length: 13 residues. Trimming removed 6 bases from V and 6 bases from J, with 12 bases in between. The CDR3: CASSPRVFQPQHF. CDR3 DNA sequence: TGTGCCAGCAGCCCCAGGGTTTTTCAGCCCCAGCATTTT.

The chain has TRBV15 and TRBJ1-3; maybe TRBD1 (6 bases). This CDR3 spans 19 amino acids. V lost 1 base and J lost 4, with 23 bases in between. The germline V gene encodes CDR1 LNHNV and CDR2 YYDKDF (reference sequence). This chain's CDR3 is CATSRVMRKGVKLGNTIYF. The CDR3 nucleotides are TGTGCCACCAGCAGAGTGATGCGGAAGGGGGTAAAGCTCGGAAACACCATATATTTT.